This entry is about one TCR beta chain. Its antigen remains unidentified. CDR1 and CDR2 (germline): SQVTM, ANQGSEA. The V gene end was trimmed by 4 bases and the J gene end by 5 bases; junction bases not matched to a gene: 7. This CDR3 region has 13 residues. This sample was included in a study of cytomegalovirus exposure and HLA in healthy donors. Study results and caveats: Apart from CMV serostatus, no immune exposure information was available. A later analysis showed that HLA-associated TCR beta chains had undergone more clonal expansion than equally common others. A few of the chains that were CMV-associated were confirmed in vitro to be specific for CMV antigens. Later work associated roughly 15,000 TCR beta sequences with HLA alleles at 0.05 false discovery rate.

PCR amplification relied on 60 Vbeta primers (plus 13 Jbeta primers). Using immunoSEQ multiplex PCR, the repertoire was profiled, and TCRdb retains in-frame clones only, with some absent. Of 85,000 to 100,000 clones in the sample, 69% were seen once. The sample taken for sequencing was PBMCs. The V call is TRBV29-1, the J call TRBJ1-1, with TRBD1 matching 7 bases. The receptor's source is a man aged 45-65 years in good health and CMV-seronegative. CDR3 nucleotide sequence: TGCAGCGTTGGAAGGGGGCTGGGAACTGAAGCTTTCTTT. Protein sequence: CSVGRGLGTEAFF. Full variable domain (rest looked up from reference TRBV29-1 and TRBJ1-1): SAVISQKPSRDICQRGTSLTIQCQVDSQVTMMFWYRQQPGQSLTLIATANQGSEATYESGFVIDKFPISRPNLTFSTLTVSNMSPEDSSIYLCSVGRGLGTEAFFGQGTRLTVV.